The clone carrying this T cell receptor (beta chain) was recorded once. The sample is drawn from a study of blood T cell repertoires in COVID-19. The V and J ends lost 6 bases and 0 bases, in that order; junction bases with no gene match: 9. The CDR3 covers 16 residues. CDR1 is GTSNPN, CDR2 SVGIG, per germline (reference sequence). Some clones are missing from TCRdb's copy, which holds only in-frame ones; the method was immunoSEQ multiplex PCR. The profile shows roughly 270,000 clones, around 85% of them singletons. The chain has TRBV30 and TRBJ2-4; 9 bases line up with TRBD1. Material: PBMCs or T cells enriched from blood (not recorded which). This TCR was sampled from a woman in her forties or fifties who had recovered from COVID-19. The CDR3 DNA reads TGTGCCTGCACTGCAACAGGGGGCTTAGCCAAAAACATTCAGTACTTC. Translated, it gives CACTATGGLAKNIQYF.